Below are 11 T cell receptor beta chains sequenced from a single sample in a study of T-cell memory formation after mild COVID-19. TCRdb reprocessed the 5' RACE reads via MiXCR and lists one record per CDR3 protein. The sample has fewer than 400,000 distinct CDR3 sequences, 15% to 20% seen once. The sample taken for sequencing was PBMCs or a T cell subset sorted from them (not recorded which). The receptors derive from a man younger than 35 who had mild COVID-19 (a few samples of this study predate the infection). Cell type and time point are not known.

This clonotype occurred many times. The V and J genes are TRBV27 and TRBJ2-5, with 9 bases that match TRBD2. Trimming removed 5 bases from V and 5 bases from J; junction bases left unmatched: 12. Germline values: CDR1 MNHEY, CDR2 SMNVEV (reference sequence). The CDR3 extends over 16 amino acids. The CDR3 loop is CASSAQHAGGLETQYF. The CDR3 bases are TGTGCCAGCAGTGCCCAGCATGCGGGGGGGCTTGAGACCCAGTACTTC.

V is TRBV24-1 and J is TRBJ2-3, with D tentatively TRBD1 or TRBD2 (6 bases each). Germline assignment: CDR1 KGHDR and CDR2 SFDVKD. The CDR3 contains 15 residues. The V gene lost 7 bases and the J gene lost 0 bases, with 13 bases spanning the gap. The CDR3 sequence is CATSEGGFSTDTQYF. The CDR3 coding sequence is TGTGCCACCAGCGAGGGGGGATTCAGCACAGATACGCAGTATTTT.

This chain connects TRBV20-1 to TRBJ2-4; tentative D call: TRBD1 (5 bases). Per germline, CDR1 DFQATT and CDR2 SNEGSKA (reference sequence). V lost 6 bases and J 3 bases, leaving 15 bases between the germline ends. The CDR3 runs 14 residues. Here the CDR3 DNA reads TGCAGTGCACCGGTAGGGGCCAGCAAAAACATTCAGTACTTC. Amino acid sequence: CSAPVGASKNIQYF.

This clonotype was found a few times. The genes are TRBV6-5 and TRBJ2-2, with TRBD2 identical over 10 bases. Germline V gene sequence: CDR1 MNHEY, CDR2 SVGAGI. Trimming removed 6 bases from V and 7 bases from J; junction bases left unmatched: 8. The CDR3 runs 15 residues. CDR3: CASSRLAGRGGELFF. DNA for the CDR3: TGTGCCAGCAGCCGACTAGCGGGTCGAGGCGGGGAGCTGTTTTTT.

This clonotype has a handful of counts. The V and J genes are TRBV7-9 and TRBJ2-7, with D perhaps being TRBD1 or TRBD2 (6 bases each). The V gene's germline CDR1 is SEHNR and CDR2 FQNEAQ (reference sequence). This CDR3 contains 15 residues. The ends were cut back, 1 base at V and 0 bases at J, with 10 bases in the middle. The DNA for the CDR3 is TGTGCCAGCAGCTTAGTCGGGGGCCCCTCCTACGAGCAGTACTTC. Translation: CASSLVGGPSYEQYF.

This clonotype was seen a few times. The chain joins TRBV20-1 to TRBJ1-2; the D gene is possibly TRBD1 (5 bases). This CDR3 spans 15 amino acids. Germline assignment: CDR1 DFQATT and CDR2 SNEGSKA (reference sequence). V lost 4 bases to trimming and J lost 3 bases, with 18 bases between them. This CDR3 reads CSATPSSGWDYGYTF. The CDR3 bases are TGCAGTGCTACCCCCAGTTCAGGGTGGGACTATGGCTACACCTTC.

V gene TRBV18 combines with J gene TRBJ2-7; unclear D gene. Germline-derived CDR1 and CDR2 are KGHSH and LQKENI. The CDR3 extends over 13 amino acids. The V gene lost 6 bases and the J gene lost 2 bases, with 11 bases spanning the gap. This CDR3 is CASSLDRAYEQYV. In DNA form, the CDR3 reads TGTGCCAGCTCGCTGGACCGAGCCTACGAGCAGTACGTC.

This clonotype appeared a few times. The rearrangement links TRBV12-3 or TRBV12-4 to TRBJ1-1; 7 nucleotides match TRBD1. The V gene end was trimmed by 7 bases and the J gene end by 4 bases; junction bases not matched to a gene: 6. CDR3 length: 13 residues. The CDR3 spells CASNPTGFTEAFF. The CDR3 DNA reads TGTGCCAGCAATCCGACAGGGTTCACTGAAGCTTTCTTT.

This clonotype was counted only a few times. V is TRBV6-2 or TRBV6-3 and J is TRBJ2-7, with D maybe TRBD2 (6 bases). V lost 7 bases to trimming and J lost 0 bases, with 13 bases between them. The CDR3 is 14 amino acids. CDR1 is MNHEY and CDR2 is SVGEGT in the germline V gene. CDR3 bases: TGTGCCAGCAAGGCGGGGCTCCGCTCCTACGAGCAGTACTTC. This translates into CASKAGLRSYEQYF.

The chain couples TRBV7-9 to TRBJ2-1; 12 bases agree with TRBD2. Germline lookup yields CDR1 SEHNR and CDR2 FQNEAQ (reference sequence). This CDR3 is built from 14 residues. V lost 10 bases, J lost 4 bases, and 5 bases stayed unmatched. Here the CDR3 DNA reads TGTGCCACTAGGACTAGCGGGAAGTACAATGAGCAGTTCTTC. It specifies CATRTSGKYNEQFF.

Notes on this clonotype: Given a much more abundant clone one base away, this may be a read error. The chain carries TRBV30 and TRBJ1-2; the D gene is possibly TRBD1 (5 bases). CDR3 size: 15 residues. Germline values: CDR1 GTSNPN, CDR2 SVGIG (reference sequence). CDR3 in amino acids: CACSVPGRPNYGYTF. CDR3 DNA sequence: TGTGCCTGTAGTGTGCCAGGGCGGCCTAACTATGGCTACACCTTC. Supplemented by reference TRBV30 and TRBJ1-2, the full variable domain reads SQTIHQWPATLVQPVGSPLSLECTVEGTSNPNLYWYRQAAGRGLQLLFYSVGIGQISSEVPQNLSASRPQDRQFILSSKKLLLSDSGFYLCACSVPGRPNYGYTFGSGTRLTVV.